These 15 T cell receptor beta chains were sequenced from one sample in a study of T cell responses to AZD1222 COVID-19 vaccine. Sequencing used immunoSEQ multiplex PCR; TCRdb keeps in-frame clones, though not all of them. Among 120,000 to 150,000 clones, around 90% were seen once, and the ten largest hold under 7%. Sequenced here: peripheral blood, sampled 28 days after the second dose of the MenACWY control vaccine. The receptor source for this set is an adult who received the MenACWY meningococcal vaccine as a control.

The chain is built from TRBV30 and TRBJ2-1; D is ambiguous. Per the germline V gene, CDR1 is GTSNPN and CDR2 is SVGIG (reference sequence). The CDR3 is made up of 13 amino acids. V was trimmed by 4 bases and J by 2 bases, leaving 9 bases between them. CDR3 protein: CAWNRLPYNEQFF. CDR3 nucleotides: TGTGCCTGGAATAGGCTCCCCTACAATGAGCAGTTCTTC.

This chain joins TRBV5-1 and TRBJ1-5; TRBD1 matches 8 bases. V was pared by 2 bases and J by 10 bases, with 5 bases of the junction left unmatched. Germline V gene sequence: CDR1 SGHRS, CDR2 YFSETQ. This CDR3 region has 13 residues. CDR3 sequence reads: CASSLQGQGPQHF. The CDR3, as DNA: TGCGCCAGCAGCTTACAAGGACAGGGCCCCCAGCATTTT.

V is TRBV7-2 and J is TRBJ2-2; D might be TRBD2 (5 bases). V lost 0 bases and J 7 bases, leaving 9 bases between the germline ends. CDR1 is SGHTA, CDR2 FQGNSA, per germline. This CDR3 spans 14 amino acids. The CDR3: CASSLALGGGELFF. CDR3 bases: TGTGCCAGCAGCTTAGCGCTTGGAGGCGGGGAGCTGTTTTTT.

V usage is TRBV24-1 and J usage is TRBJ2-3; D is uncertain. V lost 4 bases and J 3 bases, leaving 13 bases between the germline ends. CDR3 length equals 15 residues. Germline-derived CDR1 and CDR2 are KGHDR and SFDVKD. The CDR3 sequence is CATSEAGPGTDTQYF. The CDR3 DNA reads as TGTGCCACCAGTGAAGCAGGACCTGGTACAGATACGCAGTATTTT.

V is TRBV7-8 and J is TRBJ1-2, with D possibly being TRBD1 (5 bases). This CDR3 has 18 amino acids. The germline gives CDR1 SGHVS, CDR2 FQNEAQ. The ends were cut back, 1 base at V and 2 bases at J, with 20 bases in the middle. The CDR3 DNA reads TGTGCCAGCAGCTTAGGTCGTTATTTGGGCAGGGTCAACTATGGCTACACCTTC. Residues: CASSLGRYLGRVNYGYTF.

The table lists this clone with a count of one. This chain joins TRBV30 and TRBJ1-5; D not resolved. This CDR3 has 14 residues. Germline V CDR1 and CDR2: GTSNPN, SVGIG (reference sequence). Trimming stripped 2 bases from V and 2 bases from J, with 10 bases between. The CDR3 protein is CAWSYGVGNQPQHF. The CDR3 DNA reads TGTGCCTGGAGTTACGGGGTGGGCAATCAGCCCCAGCATTTT. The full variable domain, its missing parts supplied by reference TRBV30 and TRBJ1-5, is SQTIHQWPATLVQPVGSPLSLECTVEGTSNPNLYWYRQAAGRGLQLLFYSVGIGQISSEVPQNLSASRPQDRQFILSSKKLLLSDSGFYLCAWSYGVGNQPQHFGDGTRLSIL.

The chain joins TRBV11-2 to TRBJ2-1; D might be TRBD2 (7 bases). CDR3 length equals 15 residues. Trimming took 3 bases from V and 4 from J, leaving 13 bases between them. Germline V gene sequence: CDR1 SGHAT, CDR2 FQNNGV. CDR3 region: CASSLGGLSYNEQFF. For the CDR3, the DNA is TGTGCCAGCAGCTTGGGGGGGCTAAGTTACAATGAGCAGTTCTTC.

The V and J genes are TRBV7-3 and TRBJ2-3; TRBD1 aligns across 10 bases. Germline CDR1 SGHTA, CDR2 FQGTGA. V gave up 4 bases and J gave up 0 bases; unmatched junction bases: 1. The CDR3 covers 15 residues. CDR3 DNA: TGTGCCAGCAGCTCGGACAGGGGGAGCACAGATACGCAGTATTTT. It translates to CASSSDRGSTDTQYF.

The CDR3 loop reads CASRDRGRNTEAFF. The CDR3, as DNA: TGTGCCAGCAGGGACAGGGGGCGGAACACTGAAGCTTTCTTT. The chain links TRBV3-1 (or the pseudogene TRBV3-2) to TRBJ1-1; 11 nucleotides match TRBD1. V lost 6 bases and J lost 1; bases outside the gene matches: 1. The length of the CDR3 is 14 residues. From germline, CDR1 is LGHDT and CDR2 YNNKEL (reference sequence).

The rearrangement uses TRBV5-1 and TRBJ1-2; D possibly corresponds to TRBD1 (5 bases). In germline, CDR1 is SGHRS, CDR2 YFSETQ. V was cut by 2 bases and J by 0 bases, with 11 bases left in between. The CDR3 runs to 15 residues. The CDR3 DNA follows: TGCGCCAGCAGCTTATGGGGGAACACTAACTATGGCTACACCTTC. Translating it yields CASSLWGNTNYGYTF.

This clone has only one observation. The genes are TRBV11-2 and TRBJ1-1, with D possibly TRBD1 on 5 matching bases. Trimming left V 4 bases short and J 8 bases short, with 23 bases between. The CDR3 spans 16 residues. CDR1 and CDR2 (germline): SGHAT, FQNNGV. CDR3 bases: TGTGCCAGCAGCTCCCTCCGGGGGACCCCCGGAGGGGAAGCTTTCTTT. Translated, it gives CASSSLRGTPGGEAFF.

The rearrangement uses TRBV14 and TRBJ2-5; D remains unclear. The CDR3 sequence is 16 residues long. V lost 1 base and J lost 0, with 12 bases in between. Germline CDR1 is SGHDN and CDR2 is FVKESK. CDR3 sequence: CASSQGGRSNQETQYF. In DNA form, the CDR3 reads TGTGCCAGCAGCCAAGGTGGAAGGAGCAACCAAGAGACCCAGTACTTC.

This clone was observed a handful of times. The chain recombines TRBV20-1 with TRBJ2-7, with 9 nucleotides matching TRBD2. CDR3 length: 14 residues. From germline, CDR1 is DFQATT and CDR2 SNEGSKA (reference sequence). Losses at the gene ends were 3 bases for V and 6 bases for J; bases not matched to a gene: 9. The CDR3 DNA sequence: TGCAGTGCTAGTCGGGCGGCTAGCGGGACCGAGCAGTACTTC. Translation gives CSASRAASGTEQYF.

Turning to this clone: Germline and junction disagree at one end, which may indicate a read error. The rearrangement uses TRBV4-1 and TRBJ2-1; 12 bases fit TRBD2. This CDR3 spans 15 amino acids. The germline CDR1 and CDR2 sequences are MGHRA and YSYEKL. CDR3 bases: TGCGCCAGCGGCCAGACTAGCGGGAGATCGGGTGAGCAGTTCTTC. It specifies CASGQTSGRSGEQFF.

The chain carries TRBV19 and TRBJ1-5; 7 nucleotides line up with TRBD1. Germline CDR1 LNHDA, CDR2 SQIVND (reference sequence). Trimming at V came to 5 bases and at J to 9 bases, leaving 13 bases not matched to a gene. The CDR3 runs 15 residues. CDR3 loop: CASSPGTAFDTPQHF. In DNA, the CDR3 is TGTGCCAGTAGTCCTGGGACAGCTTTTGATACGCCCCAGCATTTT.